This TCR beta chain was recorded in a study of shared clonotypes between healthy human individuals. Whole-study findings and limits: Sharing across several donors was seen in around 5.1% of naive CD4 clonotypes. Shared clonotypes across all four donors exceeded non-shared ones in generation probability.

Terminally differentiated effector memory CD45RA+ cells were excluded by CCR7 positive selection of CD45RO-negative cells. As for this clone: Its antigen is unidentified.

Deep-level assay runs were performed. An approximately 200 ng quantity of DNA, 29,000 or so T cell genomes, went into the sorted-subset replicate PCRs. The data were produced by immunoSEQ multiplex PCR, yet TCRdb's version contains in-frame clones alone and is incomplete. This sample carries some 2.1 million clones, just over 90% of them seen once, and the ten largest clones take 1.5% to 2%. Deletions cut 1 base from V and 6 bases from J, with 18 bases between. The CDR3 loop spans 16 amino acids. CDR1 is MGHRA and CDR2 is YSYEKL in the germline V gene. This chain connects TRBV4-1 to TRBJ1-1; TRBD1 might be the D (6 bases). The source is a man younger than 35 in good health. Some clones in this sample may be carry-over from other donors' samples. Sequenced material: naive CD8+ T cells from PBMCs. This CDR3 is CASSQVGGRGRAEAFF. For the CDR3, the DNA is TGCGCCAGCAGCCAAGTTGGGGGGAGGGGGAGGGCTGAAGCTTTCTTT.